One sample yielded the 29 T cell receptor beta chains listed below, sequenced in a study of blood T cell repertoires in COVID-19. TCRdb's copy holds only in-frame clones and misses some; the assay was immunoSEQ multiplex PCR. The sample has 150,000 to 200,000 clones, less than 90% seen once. The material sequenced was peripheral blood. The receptors derive from a man between 65 and 80 years old with active or convalescent COVID-19.

The chain employs TRBV5-6 and TRBJ2-3; 9 bases are a match to TRBD2. The CDR3 length is 16 residues. The V segment lost 4 bases and the J segment 0 bases; nucleotides outside the gene matches: 6. In germline, CDR1 is SGHDT, CDR2 YYEEEE. The CDR3 coding sequence is TGTGCCAGCAGCCGACTAGCGGAGCGAAGCACAGATACGCAGTATTTT. Translating it yields CASSRLAERSTDTQYF.

The V and J genes are TRBV6-2 or TRBV6-3 and TRBJ2-3; no firm D call. Trimming stripped 0 bases from V and 6 bases from J, with 10 bases between. The germline V gene encodes CDR1 MNHEY and CDR2 SVGEGT. The CDR3 is made up of 14 amino acids. The CDR3 coding sequence is TGTGCCAGCAGTTACTCGAGAGGCATTGATACGCAGTATTTT. Translation: CASSYSRGIDTQYF.

This clone was picked up one time. V is TRBV5-1 and J is TRBJ2-5, with D perhaps TRBD2 (6 bases). From germline, CDR1 is SGHRS and CDR2 YFSETQ. The ends were cut back, 4 bases at V and 4 bases at J, with 14 bases in the middle. This CDR3 is 14 amino acids long. CDR3 protein: CASSNTKGGETQYF. CDR3 nucleotides: TGCGCCAGCAGCAATACCAAGGGAGGAGAGACCCAGTACTTC.

The genes are TRBV28 and TRBJ2-7, with TRBD2 matching 7 bases. CDR3 size: 15 residues. Germline V CDR1 and CDR2: MDHEN, SYDVKM. V gave up 4 bases and J gave up 6 bases; unmatched junction bases: 12. CDR3 DNA: TGTGCCAGCAGTTGGGGCCCCGGGAGGCCGCCCGAGCAGTACTTC. Translating gives CASSWGPGRPPEQYF.

The chain links TRBV3-1 (or the pseudogene TRBV3-2) to TRBJ2-1; 8 bases are shared with TRBD2. With 4 bases clipped from V and 2 bases from J, the junction kept 7 bases outside the gene matches. The CDR3 consists of 16 residues. The germline gives CDR1 LGHDT, CDR2 YNNKEL (reference sequence). The CDR3 region is CASSPLAGMAYNEQFF. In nucleotides, the CDR3 is TGTGCCAGCAGCCCGTTAGCGGGGATGGCCTACAATGAGCAGTTCTTC.

V and J are TRBV11-3 and TRBJ1-1, with 7 bases fitting TRBD1. The trim removed 1 base at V and 7 bases at J, leaving 0 bases unmatched. The CDR3 spans 12 residues. Germline values: CDR1 SGHNT, CDR2 YENEEA. CDR3 DNA sequence: TGTGCCAGCAGCTTAGGGGACAGTGAAGCTTTCTTT. It is translated as CASSLGDSEAFF.

This clone occurred once. This sequence joins TRBV11-3 and TRBJ2-1; a possible D gene is TRBD2 (5 bases). Germline V gene sequence: CDR1 SGHNT, CDR2 YENEEA. The CDR3 totals 14 residues. Between the trimmed V and J ends, which lost 4 bases and 4 bases, there was a span of 11 bases. DNA of the CDR3: TGTGCCAGCAGCTCCACAACTAGATACAATGAGCAGTTCTTC. Protein product: CASSSTTRYNEQFF.

This chain connects TRBV9 to TRBJ2-3, with 8 positions matching TRBD2. The germline V gene encodes CDR1 SGDLS and CDR2 YYNGEE. With 0 bases clipped from V and 2 bases from J, the junction kept 5 bases outside the gene matches. This CDR3 contains 16 residues. CDR3 coding DNA: TGTGCCAGCAGCGTAGGAGCGGGGGCCCTCACAGATACGCAGTATTTT. It yields the protein CASSVGAGALTDTQYF.

This rearrangement joins TRBV18 to TRBJ2-5, with 7 bases lining up with TRBD1. The V and J ends lost 2 bases and 0 bases, in that order; junction bases with no gene match: 12. Per germline, CDR1 KGHSH and CDR2 LQKENI. This CDR3 comprises 18 residues. CDR3 residues: CASSPFLPRDRNQETQYF. CDR3 DNA: TGTGCCAGCTCACCATTTCTTCCCCGGGACAGAAACCAAGAGACCCAGTACTTC.

V is TRBV30 and J is TRBJ1-2; D gene unclear. V was trimmed by 5 bases and J by 7 bases, leaving 17 bases between them. The length of the CDR3 is 13 residues. CDR1 is GTSNPN and CDR2 is SVGIG in the germline V gene (reference sequence). CDR3 sequence reads: CAWVIAAQSGYTF. In DNA form, the CDR3 reads TGTGCCTGGGTTATCGCGGCGCAGTCTGGCTACACCTTC.

V and J are TRBV6-1 and TRBJ1-6; D is ambiguous. The CDR3 is 10 residues long. The germline V gene has CDR1 MNHNS and CDR2 SASEGT. Trimming removed 2 bases at V and 14 bases at J, with 4 bases between. The CDR3 reads CASSETTLHF. The CDR3 nucleotides are TGTGCCAGCAGTGAAACAACCCTCCACTTT.

The chain employs TRBV5-1 and TRBJ2-7, with 9 bases fitting TRBD1. This CDR3 comprises 14 residues. Per germline, CDR1 SGHRS and CDR2 YFSETQ. The ends lost 4 bases at V and 9 bases at J; junction bases unmatched: 11. The CDR3 nucleotides are TGCGCCAGCAGCCCCCGGGACAGGGAACGCGGGCAGTACTTC. Translating gives CASSPRDRERGQYF.

The rearrangement joins TRBV5-4 to TRBJ2-2, with 12 bases lining up with TRBD2. The germline V gene has CDR1 SGHNT and CDR2 YYREEE (reference sequence). The V segment lost 0 bases and the J segment 5 bases; nucleotides outside the gene matches: 5. The CDR3 runs to 17 residues. The CDR3 DNA reads as TGTGCCAGCAGCTTGGCCGTGACTAGCGGGAGAACCGGGGAGCTGTTTTTT. Its protein is CASSLAVTSGRTGELFF.

The rearrangement uses TRBV3-1 (or the pseudogene TRBV3-2) and TRBJ2-2, with 7 bases that match TRBD1. Per the germline V gene, CDR1 is LGHDT and CDR2 is YNNKEL (reference sequence). V lost 2 bases, J lost 6 bases, and 3 bases stayed unmatched. The CDR3 spans 14 residues. As DNA, the CDR3 is TGTGCCAGCAGCCAATACCAGGGGGCCGGGGAGCTGTTTTTT. Protein product: CASSQYQGAGELFF.

This chain uses TRBV28 with TRBJ2-7; TRBD2 matches at 8 bases. The V segment lost 3 bases and the J segment 2 bases; nucleotides outside the gene matches: 3. Looked up from germline, CDR1 is MDHEN and CDR2 is SYDVKM. The CDR3 runs to 14 residues. This CDR3 reads CASSLLAGPYEQYF. Written as DNA, the CDR3 is TGTGCCAGCAGTTTGTTAGCGGGGCCCTACGAGCAGTACTTC. Together with reference TRBV28 and TRBJ2-7, the CDR3 gives the full variable domain: DVKVTQSSRYLVKRTGEKVFLECVQDMDHENMFWYRQDPGLGLRLIYFSYDVKMKEKGDIPEGYSVSREKKERFSLILESASTNQTSMYLCASSLLAGPYEQYFGPGTRLTVT.

The chain uses TRBV29-1 and TRBJ1-2; 8 nucleotides agree with TRBD1. Germline V gives CDR1 SQVTM, CDR2 ANQGSEA. J gave up 2 bases and V 6 bases, and 8 bases lay outside the gene matches. The CDR3 runs 14 residues. The CDR3 protein is CSVNRDRTNYGYTF. As DNA, the CDR3 is TGCAGCGTAAATAGGGACAGGACGAACTATGGCTACACCTTC.

The chain carries TRBV28 and TRBJ2-7; D uncertain. CDR3 length: 14 amino acids. Trimming stripped 2 bases from V and 3 bases from J, with 11 bases between. Germline loops: CDR1 MDHEN, CDR2 SYDVKM. CDR3 sequence: CASSLGQELYEQYF. As DNA, the CDR3 is TGTGCCAGCAGTTTAGGGCAGGAACTCTACGAGCAGTACTTC.

This clone was seen only once. J is TRBJ2-7 and V is TRBV6-6; 12 bases agree with TRBD2. The germline V gene encodes CDR1 MNHNY and CDR2 SVGAGI (reference sequence). The CDR3 is made up of 14 amino acids. V was clipped by 6 bases and J by 7 bases; unmatched bases: 7. CDR3 sequence (DNA): TGTGCCAGCAGGCCACTAGCGGGGGGAAGGGAGCAGTACTTC. This codes for CASRPLAGGREQYF.

The chain has TRBV7-2 and TRBJ2-7; no firm D call. Germline V gene data show CDR1 as SGHTA and CDR2 as FQGNSA. The CDR3 runs 14 residues. Trimming took 5 bases from V and 0 from J, leaving 11 bases between them. The CDR3 protein is CASSRGAASYEQYF. CDR3 in DNA: TGTGCCAGCAGCCGCGGTGCGGCCTCCTACGAGCAGTACTTC.

This chain uses TRBV11-3 with TRBJ2-2, with D uncertain. CDR3 length: 13 amino acids. Trimming took off 1 base at V and 6 bases at J, with 6 bases between the two ends. Germline CDR1 is SGHNT and CDR2 is YENEEA. The CDR3 reads CASSLVTAGELFF. Written as DNA, the CDR3 is TGTGCCAGCAGCTTAGTTACGGCCGGGGAGCTGTTTTTT.

The V call is TRBV19, the J call TRBJ1-3; 10 positions agree with TRBD1. Trimming at V came to 5 bases and at J to 10 bases, leaving 14 bases not matched to a gene. CDR1 is LNHDA and CDR2 is SQIVND in the germline V gene (reference sequence). CDR3 length: 16 residues. The chain's CDR3 is CASSGRTGGSPATIYF. The DNA of the CDR3 is TGTGCCAGTAGTGGCCGGACAGGGGGGTCGCCGGCGACCATATATTTT.

The V and J genes are TRBV24-1 and TRBJ2-3; 12 bases fit TRBD1. The CDR3 runs to 16 residues. The germline V gene has CDR1 KGHDR and CDR2 SFDVKD. The J segment lost 6 bases and the V segment lost 4 bases, leaving 7 bases of the junction unmatched. The CDR3 DNA reads TGTGCCACCAGTGAAAAGGGACAGGGGGCTTTCGATACGCAGTATTTT. Translated: CATSEKGQGAFDTQYF.

The chain recombines TRBV28 with TRBJ1-3, with 8 positions matching TRBD1. Per the germline V gene, CDR1 is MDHEN and CDR2 is SYDVKM. V lost 7 bases and J lost 0; bases outside the gene matches: 11. The CDR3 has 17 residues. The CDR3 DNA reads as TGTGCCAGCACCCCGTGGACAGGGCCAGGCTCTGGAAACACCATATATTTT. This sequence encodes CASTPWTGPGSGNTIYF. Filled out from reference TRBV28 and TRBJ1-3, the complete variable domain reads DVKVTQSSRYLVKRTGEKVFLECVQDMDHENMFWYRQDPGLGLRLIYFSYDVKMKEKGDIPEGYSVSREKKERFSLILESASTNQTSMYLCASTPWTGPGSGNTIYFGEGSWLTVV.

The chain carries TRBV30 and TRBJ1-1; D possibly corresponds to TRBD1 (5 bases). Between the trimmed V and J ends, which lost 4 bases and 1 base, there was a span of 10 bases. Germline-derived CDR1 and CDR2 are GTSNPN and SVGIG (reference sequence). The CDR3 has 13 residues. CDR3 DNA: TGTGCCTGGACGCGACAGCAGAACACTGAAGCTTTCTTT. This encodes CAWTRQQNTEAFF. The full variable domain, completed using reference TRBV30 and TRBJ1-1, is SQTIHQWPATLVQPVGSPLSLECTVEGTSNPNLYWYRQAAGRGLQLLFYSVGIGQISSEVPQNLSASRPQDRQFILSSKKLLLSDSGFYLCAWTRQQNTEAFFGQGTRLTVV.

J is TRBJ2-5 and V is TRBV3-1 (or the pseudogene TRBV3-2), with D tentatively TRBD1 (6 bases). This CDR3 contains 15 residues. V lost 4 bases and J 4 bases, leaving 16 bases between the germline ends. Germline V gene sequence: CDR1 LGHDT, CDR2 YNNKEL (reference sequence). Here the CDR3 DNA reads TGTGCCAGCAGCCTTACGGGGTCGACAGGAGAGACCCAGTACTTC. Protein sequence: CASSLTGSTGETQYF.

The chain uses TRBV27 and TRBJ1-5; D unresolved. Germline CDR1 is MNHEY and CDR2 is SMNVEV (reference sequence). The CDR3 is 12 amino acids. With 2 bases removed from V and 7 bases from J, the gap between germline ends came to 6 bases. This CDR3 is CASSLRGQPQHF. In DNA form, the CDR3 reads TGTGCCAGCAGTTTACGCGGCCAGCCCCAGCATTTT.

The chain is built from TRBV15 and TRBJ1-5, with a possible D match to TRBD1 (6 bases). Trimming pared 1 base from V and 6 bases from J, leaving 7 bases between. The CDR3 length is 13 residues. The germline CDR1 and CDR2 sequences are LNHNV and YYDKDF (reference sequence). The CDR3 here is CATSRVGAQPQHF. The DNA of the CDR3 is TGTGCCACCAGCAGAGTGGGGGCTCAGCCCCAGCATTTT.

The chain uses TRBV28 and TRBJ1-4; TRBD1 matches at 7 bases. Per germline, CDR1 MDHEN and CDR2 SYDVKM. CDR3 size: 15 residues. The V segment lost 6 bases and the J segment 2 bases; nucleotides outside the gene matches: 6. The chain's CDR3 is CASSPQGSTNEKLFF. Written as DNA, the CDR3 is TGTGCCAGCAGCCCACAGGGGTCCACTAATGAAAAACTGTTTTTT. Complete variable domain (other parts from reference TRBV28 and TRBJ1-4): DVKVTQSSRYLVKRTGEKVFLECVQDMDHENMFWYRQDPGLGLRLIYFSYDVKMKEKGDIPEGYSVSREKKERFSLILESASTNQTSMYLCASSPQGSTNEKLFFGSGTQLSVL.

V usage is TRBV28 and J usage is TRBJ1-5; D unresolved. The CDR3 covers 12 residues. V was trimmed by 6 bases and J by 3 bases, leaving 6 bases between them. From germline, CDR1 is MDHEN and CDR2 SYDVKM. The CDR3 nucleotides are TGTGCCAGCAGCCCTCTCAATCAGCCCCAGCATTTT. This encodes CASSPLNQPQHF.